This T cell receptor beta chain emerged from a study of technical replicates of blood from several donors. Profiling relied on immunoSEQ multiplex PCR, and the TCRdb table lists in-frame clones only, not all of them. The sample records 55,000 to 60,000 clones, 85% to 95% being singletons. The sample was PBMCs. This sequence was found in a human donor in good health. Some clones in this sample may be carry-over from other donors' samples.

CDR3 in DNA: TGTGCCAGCAGCTCCCGGGGGGGAAGCGAGCAGTACTTC. It translates to CASSSRGGSEQYF. The J gene is TRBJ2-7, the V gene TRBV27, with 8 bases that match TRBD2. The CDR3 is 13 residues long. J was trimmed by 6 bases and V by 6 bases; bases with no gene match: 7. The germline V gene encodes CDR1 MNHEY and CDR2 SMNVEV (reference sequence).